Listed here is a single T cell receptor beta chain. The entry originates in a study of metastatic and nonmetastatic thyroid tumors. Losses at the gene ends were 4 bases for V and 0 bases for J; bases not matched to a gene: 0. Germline V gene sequence: CDR1 MNHEY, CDR2 SVGEGT. The CDR3 has 15 amino acids. TCRdb re-called clones from the PCR reads using MiXCR. Of about 21,000 clones in the sample, around 28% were seen once. Each patient went into thyroid surgery without having received any treatment. The sequenced sample was blood. The rearrangement links TRBV6-2 or TRBV6-3 to TRBJ2-6; TRBD1 matches 7 bases. This clonotype was sampled from a female donor with papillary thyroid cancer or a benign thyroid nodule (not recorded which). Some clones in this sample may be carry-over from other donors' samples. In DNA form, the CDR3 reads TGTGCCAGCAGTTGGGACAGCTCTGGGGCCAACGTCCTGACTTTC. Its protein is CASSWDSSGANVLTF.